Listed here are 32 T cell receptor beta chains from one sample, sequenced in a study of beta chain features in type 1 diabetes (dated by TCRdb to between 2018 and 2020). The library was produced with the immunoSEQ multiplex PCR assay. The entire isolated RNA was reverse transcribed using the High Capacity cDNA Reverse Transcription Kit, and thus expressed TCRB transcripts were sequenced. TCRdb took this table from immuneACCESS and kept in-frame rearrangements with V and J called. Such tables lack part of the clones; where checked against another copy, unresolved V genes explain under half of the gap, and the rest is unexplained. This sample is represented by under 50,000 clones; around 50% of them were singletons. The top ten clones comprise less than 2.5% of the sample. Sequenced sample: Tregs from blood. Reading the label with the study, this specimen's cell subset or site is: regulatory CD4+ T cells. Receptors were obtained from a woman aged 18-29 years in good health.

The CDR3 DNA sequence: TGTGCCAGCAGCTTAGTAGGGACTAGCGGGACCACAGATACGCAGTATTTT. It is translated as CASSLVGTSGTTDTQYF. V gene TRBV7-2 combines with J gene TRBJ2-3; TRBD2 matches 13 bases. V trimming: 1 base; J trimming: 2 bases; junction bases outside the gene matches: 3. The CDR3 spans 17 residues. CDR1 and CDR2 from the germline V gene are SGHTA and FQGNSA. Looking up the rest from reference TRBV7-2 and TRBJ2-3 gives the full variable domain: GAGVSQSPSNKVTEKGKDVELRCDPISGHTALYWYRQSLGQGLEFLIYFQGNSAPDKSGLPSDRFSAERTGGSVSTLTIQRTQQEDSAVYLCASSLVGTSGTTDTQYFGPGTRLTVL.

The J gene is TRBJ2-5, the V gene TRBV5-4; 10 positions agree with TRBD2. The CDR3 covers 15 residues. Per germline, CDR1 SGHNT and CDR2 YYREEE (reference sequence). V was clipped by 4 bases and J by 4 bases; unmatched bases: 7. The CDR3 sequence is CASSAGLAGGETQYF. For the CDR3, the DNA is TGTGCCAGCAGCGCGGGTTTAGCGGGAGGAGAGACCCAGTACTTC.

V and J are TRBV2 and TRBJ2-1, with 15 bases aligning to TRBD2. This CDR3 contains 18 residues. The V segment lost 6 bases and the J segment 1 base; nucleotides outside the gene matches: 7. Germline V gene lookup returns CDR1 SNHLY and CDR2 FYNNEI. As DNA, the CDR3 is TGTGCCAGCAGGGAGGGACTAGCGGGAGGTGGATCCTACAATGAGCAGTTCTTC. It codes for CASREGLAGGGSYNEQFF.

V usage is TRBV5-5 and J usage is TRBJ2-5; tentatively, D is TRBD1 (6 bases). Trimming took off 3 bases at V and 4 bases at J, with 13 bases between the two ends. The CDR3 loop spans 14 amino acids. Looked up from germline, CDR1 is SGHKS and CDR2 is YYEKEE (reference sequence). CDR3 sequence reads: CASSWSTGRETQYF. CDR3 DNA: TGTGCCAGCAGCTGGAGTACAGGGAGAGAGACCCAGTACTTC.

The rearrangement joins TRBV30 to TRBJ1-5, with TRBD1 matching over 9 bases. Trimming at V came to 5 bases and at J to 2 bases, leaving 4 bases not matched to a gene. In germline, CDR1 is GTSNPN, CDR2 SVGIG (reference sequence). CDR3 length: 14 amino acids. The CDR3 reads CAWRTGGGNQPQHF. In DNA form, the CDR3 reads TGTGCCTGGCGTACAGGGGGCGGCAATCAGCCCCAGCATTTT.

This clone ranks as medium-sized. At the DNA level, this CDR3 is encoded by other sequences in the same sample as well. CDR3 sequence: CAISESSGSYNEQFF. DNA for the CDR3: TGTGCCATCAGTGAGTCCAGCGGGAGCTACAATGAGCAGTTCTTC. The V gene is TRBV10-3, the J gene TRBJ2-1; 8 bases match TRBD2. The V gene end was trimmed by 0 bases and the J gene end by 3 bases; junction bases not matched to a gene: 1. The CDR3 runs 15 residues. Per germline, CDR1 ENHRY and CDR2 SYGVKD.

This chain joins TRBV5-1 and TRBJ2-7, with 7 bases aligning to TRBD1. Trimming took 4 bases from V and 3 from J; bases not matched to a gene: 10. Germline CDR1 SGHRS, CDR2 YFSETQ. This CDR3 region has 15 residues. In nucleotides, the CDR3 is TGCGCCAGCAGCCTCGCCTCGACAGGGAGCTACGAGCAGTACTTC. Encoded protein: CASSLASTGSYEQYF. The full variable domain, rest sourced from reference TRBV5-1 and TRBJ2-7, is KAGVTQTPRYLIKTRGQQVTLSCSPISGHRSVSWYQQTPGQGLQFLFEYFSETQRNKGNFPGRFSGRQFSNSRSEMNVSTLELGDSALYLCASSLASTGSYEQYFGPGTRLTVT.

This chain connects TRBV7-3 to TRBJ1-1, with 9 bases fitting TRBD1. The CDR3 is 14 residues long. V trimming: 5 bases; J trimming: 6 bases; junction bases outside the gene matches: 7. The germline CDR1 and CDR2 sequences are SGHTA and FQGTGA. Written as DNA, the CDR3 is TGTGCCAGCAGCCAAAATACAGGGGGCTCTGAAGCTTTCTTT. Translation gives CASSQNTGGSEAFF.

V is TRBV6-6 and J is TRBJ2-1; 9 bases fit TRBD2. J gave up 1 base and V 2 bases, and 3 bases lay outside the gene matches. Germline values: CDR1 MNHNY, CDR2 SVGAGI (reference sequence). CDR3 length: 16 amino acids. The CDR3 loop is CASSYGSGRSYNEQFF. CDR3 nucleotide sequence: TGTGCCAGCAGTTACGGGAGCGGGAGGTCCTACAATGAGCAGTTCTTC.

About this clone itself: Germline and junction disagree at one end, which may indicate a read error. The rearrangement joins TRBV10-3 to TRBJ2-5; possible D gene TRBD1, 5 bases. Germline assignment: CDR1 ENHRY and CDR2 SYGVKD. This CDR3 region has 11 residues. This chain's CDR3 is CAVRAQETQYF. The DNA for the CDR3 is TGTGCCGTCAGGGCCCAAGAGACCCAGTACTTC.

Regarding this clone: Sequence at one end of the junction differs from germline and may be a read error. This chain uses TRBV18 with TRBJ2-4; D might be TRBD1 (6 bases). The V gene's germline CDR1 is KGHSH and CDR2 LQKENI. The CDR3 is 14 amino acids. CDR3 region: CASSPRTAENIQYF. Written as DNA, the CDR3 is TGTGCCAGCTCACCAAGGACAGCCGAAAACATTCAGTACTTC.

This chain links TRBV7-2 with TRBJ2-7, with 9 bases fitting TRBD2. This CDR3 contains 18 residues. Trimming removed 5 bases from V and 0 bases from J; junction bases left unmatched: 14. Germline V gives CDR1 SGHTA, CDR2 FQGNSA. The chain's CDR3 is CASSTRPGLAKSSYEQYF. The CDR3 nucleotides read TGTGCCAGCAGCACCCGCCCGGGACTAGCAAAAAGCTCCTACGAGCAGTACTTC.

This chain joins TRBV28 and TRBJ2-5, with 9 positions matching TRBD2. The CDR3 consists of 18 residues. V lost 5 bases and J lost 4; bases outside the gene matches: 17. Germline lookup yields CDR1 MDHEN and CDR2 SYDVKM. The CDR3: CASSPPLAGARARETQYF. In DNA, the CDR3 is TGTGCCAGCAGTCCCCCTTTAGCGGGGGCGAGGGCACGAGAGACCCAGTACTTC.

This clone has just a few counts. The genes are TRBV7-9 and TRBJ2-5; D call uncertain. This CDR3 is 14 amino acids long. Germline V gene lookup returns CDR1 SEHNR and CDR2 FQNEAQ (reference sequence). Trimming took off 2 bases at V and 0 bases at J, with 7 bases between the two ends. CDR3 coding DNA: TGTGCCAGCAGCTTATTCAGGAACCAAGAGACCCAGTACTTC. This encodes CASSLFRNQETQYF.

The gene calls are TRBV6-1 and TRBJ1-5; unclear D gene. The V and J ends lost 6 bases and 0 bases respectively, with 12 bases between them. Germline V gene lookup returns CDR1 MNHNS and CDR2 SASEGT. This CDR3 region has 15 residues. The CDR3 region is CASSADGDSNQPQHF. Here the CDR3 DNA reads TGTGCCAGCAGCGCGGACGGGGATAGCAATCAGCCCCAGCATTTT.

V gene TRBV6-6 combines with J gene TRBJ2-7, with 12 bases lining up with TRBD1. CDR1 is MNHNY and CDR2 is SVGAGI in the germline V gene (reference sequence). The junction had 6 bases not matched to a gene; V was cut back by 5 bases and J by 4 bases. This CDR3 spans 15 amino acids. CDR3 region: CASSRGTGGLYEQYF. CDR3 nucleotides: TGTGCCAGCAGTAGGGGGACAGGGGGCCTTTACGAGCAGTACTTC.

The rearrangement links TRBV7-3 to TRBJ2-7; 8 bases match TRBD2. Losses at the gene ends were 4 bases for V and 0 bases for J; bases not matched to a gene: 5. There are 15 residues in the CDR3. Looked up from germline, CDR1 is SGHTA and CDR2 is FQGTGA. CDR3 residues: CASSSRGTSSYEQYF. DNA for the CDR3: TGTGCCAGCAGCTCCCGGGGGACTAGCTCCTACGAGCAGTACTTC. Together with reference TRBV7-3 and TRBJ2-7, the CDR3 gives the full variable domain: GAGVSQTPSNKVTEKGKYVELRCDPISGHTALYWYRQSLGQGPEFLIYFQGTGAADDSGLPNDRFFAVRPEGSVSTLKIQRTERGDSAVYLCASSSRGTSSYEQYFGPGTRLTVT.

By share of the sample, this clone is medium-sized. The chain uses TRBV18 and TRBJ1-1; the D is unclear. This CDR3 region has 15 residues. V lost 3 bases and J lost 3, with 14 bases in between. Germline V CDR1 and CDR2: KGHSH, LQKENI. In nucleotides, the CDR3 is TGTGCCAGCTCACCGGGCCGATCCCAACACACTGAAGCTTTCTTT. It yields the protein CASSPGRSQHTEAFF.

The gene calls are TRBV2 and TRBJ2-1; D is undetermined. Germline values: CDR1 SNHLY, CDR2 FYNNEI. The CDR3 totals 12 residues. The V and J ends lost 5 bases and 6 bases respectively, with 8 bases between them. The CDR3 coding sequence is TGTGCCAGCAGTCAGGAAGGCAATGAGCAGTTCTTC. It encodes CASSQEGNEQFF.

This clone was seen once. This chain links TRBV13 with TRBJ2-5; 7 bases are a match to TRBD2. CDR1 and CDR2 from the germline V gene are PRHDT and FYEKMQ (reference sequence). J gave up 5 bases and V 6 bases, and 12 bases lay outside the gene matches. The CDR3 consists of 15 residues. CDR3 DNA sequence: TGTGCCAGCAGTCCCGGGGGGAGAAATCCGGAGACCCAGTACTTC. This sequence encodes CASSPGGRNPETQYF.

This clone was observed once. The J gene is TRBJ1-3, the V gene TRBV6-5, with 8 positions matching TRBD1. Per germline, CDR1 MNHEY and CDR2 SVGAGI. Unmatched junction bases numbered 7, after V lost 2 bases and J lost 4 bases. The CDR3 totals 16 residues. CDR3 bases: TGTGCCAGCAGTTACGATAGGACAGGGAAAGGAAACACCATATATTTT. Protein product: CASSYDRTGKGNTIYF.

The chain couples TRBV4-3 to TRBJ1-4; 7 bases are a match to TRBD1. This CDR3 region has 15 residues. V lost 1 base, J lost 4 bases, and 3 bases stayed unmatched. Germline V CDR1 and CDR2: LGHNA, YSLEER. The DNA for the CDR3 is TGCGCCAGCAGCCAAGTACAGGGGAATAATGAAAAACTGTTTTTT. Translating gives CASSQVQGNNEKLFF.

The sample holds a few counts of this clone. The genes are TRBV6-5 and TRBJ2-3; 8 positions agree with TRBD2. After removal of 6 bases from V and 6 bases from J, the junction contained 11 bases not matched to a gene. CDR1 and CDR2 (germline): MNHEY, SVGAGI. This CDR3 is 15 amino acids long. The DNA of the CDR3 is TGTGCCAGCAGCCACCGAGGCGGGGGGAGGGATACGCAGTATTTT. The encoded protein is CASSHRGGGRDTQYF.

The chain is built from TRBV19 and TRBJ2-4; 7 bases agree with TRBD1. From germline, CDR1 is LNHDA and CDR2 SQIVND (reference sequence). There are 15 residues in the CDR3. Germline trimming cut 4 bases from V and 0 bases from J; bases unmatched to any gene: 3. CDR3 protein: CASSSRQGAKNIQYF. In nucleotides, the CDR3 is TGTGCCAGTAGTAGCCGACAGGGAGCCAAAAACATTCAGTACTTC.

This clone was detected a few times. This CDR3 is CASSSGQSNTEAFF. The CDR3 region has the DNA TGTGCCAGCAGTTCCGGACAGTCGAACACTGAAGCTTTCTTT. The gene calls are TRBV28 and TRBJ1-1; tentative D call: TRBD1 (6 bases). V lost 4 bases and J 1 base, leaving 10 bases between the germline ends. CDR1 MDHEN and CDR2 SYDVKM come from the germline V gene. This CDR3 is built from 14 residues.

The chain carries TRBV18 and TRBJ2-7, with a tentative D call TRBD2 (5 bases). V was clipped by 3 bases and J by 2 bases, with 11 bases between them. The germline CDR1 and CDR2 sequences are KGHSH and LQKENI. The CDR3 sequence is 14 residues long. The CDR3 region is CASSPPADPYEQYF. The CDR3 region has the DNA TGTGCCAGCTCACCCCCAGCGGATCCCTACGAGCAGTACTTC.

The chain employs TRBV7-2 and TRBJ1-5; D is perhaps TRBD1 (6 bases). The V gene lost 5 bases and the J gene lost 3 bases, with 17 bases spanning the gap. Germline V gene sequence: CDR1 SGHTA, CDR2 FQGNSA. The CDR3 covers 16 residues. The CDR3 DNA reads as TGTGCCAGCAGCCGTACTTCGGGGGGCAACAATCAGCCCCAGCATTTT. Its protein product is CASSRTSGGNNQPQHF. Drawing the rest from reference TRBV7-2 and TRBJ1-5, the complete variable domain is GAGVSQSPSNKVTEKGKDVELRCDPISGHTALYWYRQSLGQGLEFLIYFQGNSAPDKSGLPSDRFSAERTGGSVSTLTIQRTQQEDSAVYLCASSRTSGGNNQPQHFGDGTRLSIL.

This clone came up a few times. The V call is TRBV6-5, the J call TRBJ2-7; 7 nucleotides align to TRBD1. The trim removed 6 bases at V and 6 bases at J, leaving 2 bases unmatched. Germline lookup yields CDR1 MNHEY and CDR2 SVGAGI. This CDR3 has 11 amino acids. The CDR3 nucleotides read TGTGCCAGCAGAGCAGGGGGCGAGCAGTACTTC. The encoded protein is CASRAGGEQYF.

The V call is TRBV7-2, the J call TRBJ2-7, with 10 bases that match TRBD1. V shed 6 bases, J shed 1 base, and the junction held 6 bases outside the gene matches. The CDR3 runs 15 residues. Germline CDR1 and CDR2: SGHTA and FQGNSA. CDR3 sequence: CASSISGQGSYEQYF. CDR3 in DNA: TGTGCCAGCAGTATCTCGGGACAGGGGTCCTACGAGCAGTACTTC.

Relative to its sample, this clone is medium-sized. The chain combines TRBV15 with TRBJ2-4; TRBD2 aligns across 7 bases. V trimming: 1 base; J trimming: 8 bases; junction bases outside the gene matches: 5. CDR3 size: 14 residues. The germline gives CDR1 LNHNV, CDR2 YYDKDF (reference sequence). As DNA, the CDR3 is TGTGCCACCAGCAGAGGAGGAACTAGCGACATTCAGTACTTC. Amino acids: CATSRGGTSDIQYF.

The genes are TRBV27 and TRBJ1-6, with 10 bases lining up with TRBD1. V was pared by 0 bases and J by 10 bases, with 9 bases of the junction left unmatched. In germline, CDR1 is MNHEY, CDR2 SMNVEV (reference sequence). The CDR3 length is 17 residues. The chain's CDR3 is CASSLSRDRGGQSPLHF. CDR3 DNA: TGTGCCAGCAGTTTATCGCGGGACAGGGGAGGGCAATCACCCCTCCACTTT.

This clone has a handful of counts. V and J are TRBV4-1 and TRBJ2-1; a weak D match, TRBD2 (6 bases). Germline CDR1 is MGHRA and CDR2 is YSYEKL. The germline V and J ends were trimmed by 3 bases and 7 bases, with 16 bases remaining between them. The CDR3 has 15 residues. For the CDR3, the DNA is TGCGCCAGCAGCCAGGACCCCGGGGCGGGAAATGAGCAGTTCTTC. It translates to CASSQDPGAGNEQFF.